Below, 7 T cell receptor beta chains from the same sample are listed, as sequenced in a study of blood T cell repertoires in COVID-19. Clones were sequenced by immunoSEQ multiplex PCR, and TCRdb holds only the in-frame ones, with some missing. In the table there are roughly 170,000 clones, 84% of which are singletons. Sequenced material: peripheral blood. The receptors derive from a human donor in a cohort sampled during active COVID-19.

The V gene is TRBV12-5, the J gene TRBJ1-5, with 7 bases aligning to TRBD1. The V gene's germline CDR1 is LGHNT and CDR2 FRNRAP. The CDR3 covers 14 residues. With 6 bases clipped from V and 9 bases from J, the junction kept 11 bases outside the gene matches. The CDR3: CASGSGQPFRPQHF. CDR3 nucleotides: TGTGCTAGTGGCTCGGGACAGCCCTTTCGGCCCCAGCATTTT.

V gene TRBV9 combines with J gene TRBJ1-2; 7 bases match TRBD1. The junction had 3 bases not matched to a gene; V was cut back by 3 bases and J by 4 bases. CDR3 length: 13 residues. Germline V CDR1 and CDR2: SGDLS, YYNGEE. The CDR3 here is CASSGGQSYGYTF. The CDR3 coding sequence is TGTGCCAGCAGCGGGGGACAGTCCTATGGCTACACCTTC.

V usage is TRBV5-4 and J usage is TRBJ2-3, with a possible D match to TRBD2 (6 bases). CDR1 is SGHNT, CDR2 YYREEE, per germline (reference sequence). The germline V and J ends were trimmed by 7 bases and 0 bases, with 12 bases remaining between them. The CDR3 is made up of 14 amino acids. The CDR3, as DNA: TGTGCCAGCCAGTCGGGACTCAGCACAGATACGCAGTATTTT. It codes for CASQSGLSTDTQYF.

The V call is TRBV12-3 or TRBV12-4, the J call TRBJ1-2; no firm D call. This CDR3 region has 13 residues. The ends were cut back, 3 bases at V and 6 bases at J, with 11 bases in the middle. CDR3 DNA sequence: TGTGCCAGCAGTTTGGGCAGTCCCCATGGCTACACCTTC. This gives the protein CASSLGSPHGYTF.

This clone appeared a few times. This chain joins TRBV4-1 and TRBJ1-2; 7 bases are shared with TRBD1. The ends lost 3 bases at V and 3 bases at J; junction bases unmatched: 4. This CDR3 has 14 amino acids. The V gene's germline CDR1 is MGHRA and CDR2 YSYEKL. DNA for the CDR3: TGCGCCAGCAGCCAGAACAGGGGCGACTATGGCTACACCTTC. This sequence encodes CASSQNRGDYGYTF.

The count of this clone is one. The chain combines TRBV30 with TRBJ1-6; D may be TRBD1 (6 bases). The ends were cut back, 3 bases at V and 7 bases at J, with 13 bases in the middle. Germline lookup yields CDR1 GTSNPN and CDR2 SVGIG (reference sequence). The CDR3 runs 14 residues. For the CDR3, the DNA is TGTGCCTGGAGGGGGGACAACCTGAATTCACCCCTCCACTTT. Translation gives CAWRGDNLNSPLHF.

The chain employs TRBV5-6 and TRBJ2-3, with 9 bases matching TRBD2. CDR1 is SGHDT and CDR2 is YYEEEE in the germline V gene. V lost 6 bases, J lost 0 bases, and 8 bases stayed unmatched. The length of the CDR3 is 16 residues. This CDR3 is CASNLLAGLSTDTQYF. The DNA of the CDR3 is TGTGCCAGCAACCTGCTAGCGGGGCTCAGCACAGATACGCAGTATTTT.